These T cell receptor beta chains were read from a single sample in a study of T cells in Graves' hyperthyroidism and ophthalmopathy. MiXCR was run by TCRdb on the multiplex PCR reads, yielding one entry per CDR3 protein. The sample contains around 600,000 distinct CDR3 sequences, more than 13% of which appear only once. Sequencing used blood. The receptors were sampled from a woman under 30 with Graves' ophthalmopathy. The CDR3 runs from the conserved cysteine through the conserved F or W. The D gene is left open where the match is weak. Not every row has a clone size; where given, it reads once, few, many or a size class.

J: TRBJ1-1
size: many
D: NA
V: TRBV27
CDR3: CASSPRDPSTEAFF
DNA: TGTGCCAGCAGTCCCCGAGACCCCAGCACTGAAGCTTTCTTT

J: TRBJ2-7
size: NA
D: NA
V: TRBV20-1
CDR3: CSARGRQVFSLTSYEQYF
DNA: TGCAGTGCTAGAGGCCGACAGGTTTTTTCCCTCACCTCCTACGAGCAGTACTTC

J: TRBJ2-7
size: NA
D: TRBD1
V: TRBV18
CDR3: CASSLLRQGRSYEQYF
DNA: TGTGCCAGCTCACTGCTGCGACAGGGGAGGTCCTACGAGCAGTACTTC

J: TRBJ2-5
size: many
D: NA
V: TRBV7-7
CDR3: CASSPSEAETQYF
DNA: TGTGCTAGCAGCCCAAGCGAGGCGGAGACCCAGTACTTC

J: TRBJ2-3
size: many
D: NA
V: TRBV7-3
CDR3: CASSLLGDTDTQYF
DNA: TGTGCCAGCAGCTTACTGGGCGACACAGATACGCAGTATTTT

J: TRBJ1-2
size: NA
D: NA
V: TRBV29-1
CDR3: CSVTENYGYTF
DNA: TGCAGCGTTACAGAAAACTATGGCTACACCTTC

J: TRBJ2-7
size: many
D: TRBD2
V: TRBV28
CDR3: CASSSGTSGRAAEQYF
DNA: TGTGCCAGCAGTTCTGGGACTAGCGGGAGGGCTGCCGAGCAGTACTTC

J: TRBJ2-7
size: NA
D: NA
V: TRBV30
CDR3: CAWSVGLAGGYEQYF
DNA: TGTGCCTGGAGTGTAGGTCTAGCAGGAGGGTACGAGCAGTACTTC

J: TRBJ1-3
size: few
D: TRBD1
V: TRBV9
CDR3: CASSPTGINTIYF
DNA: TGTGCCAGCAGTCCGACAGGGATAAACACCATATATTTT

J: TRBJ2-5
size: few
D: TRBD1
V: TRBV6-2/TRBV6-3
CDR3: CASSSTGFQYF
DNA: TGTGCCAGCAGTTCGACAGGGTTCCAGTACTTC

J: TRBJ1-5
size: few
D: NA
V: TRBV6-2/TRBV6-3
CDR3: CASSYPTGRGSDQPQHF
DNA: TGTGCCAGCAGTTACCCAACAGGGAGAGGATCGGATCAGCCCCAGCATTTT

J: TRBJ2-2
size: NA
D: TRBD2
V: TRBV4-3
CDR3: CASSQEGSTSGYSRDTGELFF
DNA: TGCGCCAGCAGCCAAGAAGGGTCGACTAGCGGGTACTCCCGGGACACCGGGGAGCTGTTTTTT

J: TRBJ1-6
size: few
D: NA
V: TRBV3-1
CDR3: CASSQDAGNGNSPLHF
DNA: TGTGCCAGCAGCCAGGACGCCGGGAACGGTAATTCACCCCTCCACTTT

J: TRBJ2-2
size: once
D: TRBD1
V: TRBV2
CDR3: CASSESGTGNSPGELFF
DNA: TGTGCCAGCAGTGAGTCCGGGACAGGGAATTCTCCCGGGGAGCTGTTTTTT

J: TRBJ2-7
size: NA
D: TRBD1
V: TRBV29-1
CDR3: CSVGGGERVYEQYF
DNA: TGCAGCGTTGGAGGGGGCGAAAGGGTCTACGAGCAGTACTTC

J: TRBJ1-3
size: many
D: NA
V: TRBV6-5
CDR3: CASSYSSARSSGNTIYF
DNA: TGTGCCAGCAGTTACTCTTCAGCCCGGAGCTCTGGAAACACCATATATTTT

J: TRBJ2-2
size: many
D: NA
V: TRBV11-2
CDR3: CASRRLASNTGELFF
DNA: TGTGCCAGCAGGCGACTGGCTTCGAACACCGGGGAGCTGTTTTTT

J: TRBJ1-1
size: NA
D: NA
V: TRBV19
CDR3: CASSSLPSEAFF
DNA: TGTGCCAGTAGTTCCCTTCCGTCTGAAGCTTTCTTT

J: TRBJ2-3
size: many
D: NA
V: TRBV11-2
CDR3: CASSLLKGDSGTDTQYF
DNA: TGTGCCAGCAGCTTATTGAAGGGAGATAGTGGCACAGATACGCAGTATTTT

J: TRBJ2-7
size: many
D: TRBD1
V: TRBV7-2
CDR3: CASSFGQGAGYEQYF
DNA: TGTGCCAGCAGCTTCGGACAGGGGGCCGGATACGAGCAGTACTTC

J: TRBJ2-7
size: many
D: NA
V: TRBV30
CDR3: CAWAFGQTYEQYF
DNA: TGTGCCTGGGCCTTCGGGCAGACCTACGAGCAGTACTTC

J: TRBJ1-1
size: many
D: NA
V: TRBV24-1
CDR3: CATSDNTGRNTEAFF
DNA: TGTGCCACCAGTGATAACACGGGACGGAACACTGAAGCTTTCTTT

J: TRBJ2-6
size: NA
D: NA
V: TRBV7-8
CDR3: CASDKGDKGANVLTF
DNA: TGTGCCAGCGATAAAGGGGACAAGGGGGCCAACGTCCTGACTTTC

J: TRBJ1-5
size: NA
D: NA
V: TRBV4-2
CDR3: CASSQGEGKNENQPQHF
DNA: TGTGCCAGCAGCCAAGGAGAAGGGAAGAATGAGAATCAGCCCCAGCATTTT

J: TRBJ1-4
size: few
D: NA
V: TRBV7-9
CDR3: CASSLGGMISVEKLFF
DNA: TGTGCCAGCAGCTTAGGGGGCATGATTTCTGTTGAAAAACTGTTTTTT

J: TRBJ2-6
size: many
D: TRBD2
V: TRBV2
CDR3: CASSENGRSGANVLTF
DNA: TGTGCCAGCAGTGAAAACGGGAGGTCTGGGGCCAACGTCCTGACTTTC

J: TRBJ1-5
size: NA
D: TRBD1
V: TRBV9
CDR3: CASSPGHTGGGQPQHF
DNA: TGTGCCAGCAGCCCTGGGCACACAGGGGGCGGCCAGCCCCAGCATTTT

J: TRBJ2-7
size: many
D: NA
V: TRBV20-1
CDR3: CSAREPGLYEGYF
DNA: TGCAGTGCTAGAGAACCAGGCTTATACGAGGGGTACTTC

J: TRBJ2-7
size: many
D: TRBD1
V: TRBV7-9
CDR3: CASSGGTGEDSYEQYF
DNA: TGTGCCAGCAGCGGGGGGACAGGGGAGGACTCCTACGAGCAGTACTTC

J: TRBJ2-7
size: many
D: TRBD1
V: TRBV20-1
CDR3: CSALGTAVYEQYF
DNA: TGCAGTGCCCTGGGGACAGCGGTCTACGAGCAGTACTTC

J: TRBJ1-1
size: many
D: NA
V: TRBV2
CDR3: CASSEAPLTGLTEAFF
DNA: TGTGCCAGCAGTGAAGCACCGCTAACAGGCCTCACTGAAGCTTTCTTT

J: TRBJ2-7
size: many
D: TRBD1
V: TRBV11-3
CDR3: CASSPMGRGPESEQYF
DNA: TGTGCCAGCAGCCCCATGGGCAGGGGGCCTGAGAGCGAGCAGTACTTC

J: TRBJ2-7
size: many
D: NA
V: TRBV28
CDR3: CASSLAPGLEQYF
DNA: TGTGCCAGCAGTTTGGCTCCAGGGCTCGAGCAGTACTTC

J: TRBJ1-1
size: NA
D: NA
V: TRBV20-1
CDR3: CSARDPLSGKNTEAFF
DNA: TGCAGTGCTAGAGACCCGCTATCCGGGAAGAACACTGAAGCTTTCTTT

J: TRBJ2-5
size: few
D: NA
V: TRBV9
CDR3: CASSPVAGKTQYF
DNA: TGTGCCAGCAGCCCCGTGGCAGGGAAGACCCAGTACTTC

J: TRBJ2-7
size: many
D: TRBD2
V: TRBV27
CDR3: CASRPGGGIYEQYF
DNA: TGTGCCAGCCGACCGGGGGGGGGTATCTACGAGCAGTACTTC

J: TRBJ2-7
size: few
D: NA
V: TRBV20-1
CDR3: CSARPIGGRGAYEQYF
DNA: TGCAGTGCTAGGCCGATTGGGGGGAGAGGGGCCTACGAGCAGTACTTC

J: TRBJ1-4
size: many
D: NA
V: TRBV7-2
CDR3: CASSSGGREKLFF
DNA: TGTGCCAGCAGCTCTGGGGGGAGGGAAAAACTGTTTTTT

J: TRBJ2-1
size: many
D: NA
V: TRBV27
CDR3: CASSLSRSYNEQFF
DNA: TGTGCCAGCAGTTTATCGCGCAGTTACAATGAGCAGTTCTTC

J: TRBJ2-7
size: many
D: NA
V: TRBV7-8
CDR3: CASSPIRGPHYEQYF
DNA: TGTGCCAGCAGCCCGATAAGGGGCCCACACTACGAGCAGTACTTC

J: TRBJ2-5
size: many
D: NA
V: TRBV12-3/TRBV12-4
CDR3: CASSGRASETQYF
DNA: TGTGCCAGCAGTGGAAGGGCAAGCGAGACCCAGTACTTC